A single sample is the source of the 26 T cell receptor beta chains below, sequenced in a study of blood T cell repertoires in COVID-19. Method: immunoSEQ multiplex PCR; TCRdb's copy keeps in-frame clones and lacks some. Seen here are almost 55,000 clones, 80% to 90% observed once, and the top ten hold around 3.5%. Sequences were obtained from peripheral blood. These receptors were collected from a human donor in a cohort sampled during active COVID-19.

The chain employs TRBV18 and TRBJ1-1; D remains ambiguous. Germline V gives CDR1 KGHSH, CDR2 LQKENI. Trimming took 1 base from V and 1 from J, leaving 13 bases between them. CDR3 size: 16 residues. CDR3 in DNA: TGTGCCAGCTCACCACAGAGTCCAGGAACGAACACTGAAGCTTTCTTT. Translating gives CASSPQSPGTNTEAFF.

This clone appeared a single time. One end of the junction varies from germline; a read error may be responsible. The chain joins TRBV7-3 to TRBJ2-5; 13 positions agree with TRBD2. This CDR3 has 18 residues. Germline V CDR1 and CDR2: SGHTA, FQGTGA. CDR3 DNA: TGTGCCGGCAGCTTAACGGGCTGGGGACTAGCGGGACCGGGGACCCAGTACTTC. Amino acids: CAGSLTGWGLAGPGTQYF.

V gene TRBV7-9 combines with J gene TRBJ2-1; 10 bases match TRBD1. Trimming cost V 5 bases and J 0 bases; bases outside gene matches: 19. Germline assignment: CDR1 SEHNR and CDR2 FQNEAQ (reference sequence). The CDR3 totals 21 residues. This CDR3 reads CASSNMGTGTGASSSYNEQFF. CDR3 DNA: TGTGCCAGCAGCAACATGGGAACCGGGACAGGGGCCTCTAGCTCCTACAATGAGCAGTTCTTC.

The V and J genes are TRBV5-4 and TRBJ2-1, with 10 bases identical to TRBD2. The germline V gene encodes CDR1 SGHNT and CDR2 YYREEE (reference sequence). V lost 4 bases to trimming and J lost 3 bases; unmatched junction nucleotides: 13. The CDR3 loop spans 18 amino acids. Here the CDR3 reads CASSPRILAGGVYNEQFF. In DNA form, the CDR3 reads TGTGCCAGCAGCCCACGAATATTAGCGGGAGGAGTCTACAATGAGCAGTTCTTC.

The genes are TRBV18 and TRBJ2-5; 7 nucleotides align to TRBD2. The germline V gene encodes CDR1 KGHSH and CDR2 LQKENI. Trimming removed 6 bases from V and 4 bases from J; junction bases left unmatched: 5. The CDR3 loop spans 13 amino acids. The CDR3 DNA reads TGTGCCAGCTCCCGGGAGGTAGGAGAGACCCAGTACTTC. It codes for CASSREVGETQYF.

This clone was detected only once. This chain links TRBV5-1 with TRBJ2-2; TRBD2 might be the D (6 bases). The V gene lost 1 base and the J gene lost 0 bases, with 7 bases spanning the gap. Per germline, CDR1 SGHRS and CDR2 YFSETQ. CDR3 length equals 15 residues. CDR3 in amino acids: CASSLWGANTGELFF. Here the CDR3 DNA reads TGCGCCAGCAGCTTGTGGGGGGCGAACACCGGGGAGCTGTTTTTT.

V and J are TRBV5-1 and TRBJ2-1, with 8 bases lining up with TRBD1. The CDR3 is 15 amino acids. The germline V gene encodes CDR1 SGHRS and CDR2 YFSETQ. Germline trimming cut 5 bases from V and 0 bases from J; bases unmatched to any gene: 4. CDR3 nucleotide sequence: TGCGCCAGCAGTGCCGGGACAGGCTCCTACAATGAGCAGTTCTTC. This sequence encodes CASSAGTGSYNEQFF.

The chain joins TRBV16 to TRBJ2-5; D might be TRBD2 (7 bases). Germline loops: CDR1 KGHSY, CDR2 FQNENV. The V and J ends lost 0 bases and 5 bases respectively, with 10 bases between them. This CDR3 is 14 amino acids long. CDR3 sequence (DNA): TGTGCCAGCAGCCAATCGCGGGGGCGGGAGACCCAGTACTTC. Translated, it gives CASSQSRGRETQYF. The whole variable domain, remainder taken from reference TRBV16 and TRBJ2-5, is GEEVAQTPKHLVRGEGQKAKLYCAPIKGHSYVFWYQQVLKNEFKFLISFQNENVFDETGMPKERFSAKCLPNSPCSLEIQATKLEDSAVYFCASSQSRGRETQYFGPGTRLLVL.

The V gene is TRBV18, the J gene TRBJ2-3; 7 nucleotides line up with TRBD1. CDR3 length: 15 amino acids. V lost 1 base and J lost 0; bases outside the gene matches: 1. In germline, CDR1 is KGHSH, CDR2 LQKENI. Here the CDR3 DNA reads TGTGCCAGCTCACCACAGGGACAGAGCACAGATACGCAGTATTTT. This encodes CASSPQGQSTDTQYF.

The chain links TRBV2 to TRBJ2-2; D unresolved. Germline V gives CDR1 SNHLY, CDR2 FYNNEI. This CDR3 has 14 residues. V lost 3 bases and J 6 bases, leaving 11 bases between the germline ends. The CDR3, as DNA: TGTGCCAGCAGTGAGGGCTGGATGGCCGGGGAGCTGTTTTTT. Translating it yields CASSEGWMAGELFF. The variable domain in full, completed from reference TRBV2 and TRBJ2-2, reads EPEVTQTPSHQVTQMGQEVILRCVPISNHLYFYWYRQILGQKVEFLVSFYNNEISEKSEIFDDQFSVERPDGSNFTLKIRSTKLEDSAMYFCASSEGWMAGELFFGEGSRLTVL.

The chain couples TRBV28 to TRBJ2-1, with 7 nucleotides matching TRBD2. The CDR3 spans 15 residues. V was pared by 6 bases and J by 7 bases, with 12 bases of the junction left unmatched. In germline, CDR1 is MDHEN, CDR2 SYDVKM. The CDR3 DNA reads TGTGCCAGCAGCACCCAGCGGGACCTTATGAATGAGCAGTTCTTC. Residues: CASSTQRDLMNEQFF.

The rearrangement links TRBV5-3 to TRBJ1-3; D is unresolved. TRBV5-3 is an open reading frame, and its role is uncertain. V shed 0 bases and J shed 0 bases, with 10 bases lying between them. The CDR3 loop spans 16 amino acids. In nucleotides, the CDR3 is TGTGCCAGAAGCTTGGATTTTAACTACTCTGGAAACACCATATATTTT. Translated, it gives CARSLDFNYSGNTIYF.

This chain uses TRBV7-3 with TRBJ2-5; D is possibly TRBD1 (6 bases). V lost 2 bases and J 5 bases, leaving 9 bases between the germline ends. This CDR3 spans 13 amino acids. The germline gives CDR1 SGHTA, CDR2 FQGTGA. CDR3: CASSLGGGETQYF. DNA for the CDR3: TGTGCCAGCAGCTTAGGGGGCGGGGAGACCCAGTACTTC.

The V call is TRBV11-2, the J call TRBJ2-7; the D gene is possibly TRBD1 (5 bases). Germline V gives CDR1 SGHAT, CDR2 FQNNGV. Trimming pared 5 bases from V and 0 bases from J, leaving 17 bases between. The CDR3 is 16 residues long. The CDR3 loop is CASSVGRHLGSYEQYF. The CDR3 nucleotides read TGTGCCAGCAGCGTGGGGCGGCATTTAGGCTCCTACGAGCAGTACTTC.

This rearrangement joins TRBV7-6 to TRBJ2-7, with 7 bases matching TRBD1. Germline-derived CDR1 and CDR2 are SGHVS and FNYEAQ. Trimming took 0 bases from V and 0 from J; bases not matched to a gene: 2. This CDR3 has 15 amino acids. CDR3 in DNA: TGTGCCAGCAGCTTAGCTGAGGGGGCCTCCTACGAGCAGTACTTC. Its translation: CASSLAEGASYEQYF.

The rearrangement joins TRBV24-1 to TRBJ2-1; TRBD2 is a possible D gene (5 bases). CDR1 and CDR2 from the germline V gene are KGHDR and SFDVKD. V was cut by 5 bases and J by 0 bases, with 7 bases left in between. CDR3 size: 14 residues. The CDR3 DNA reads TGTGCCACCAGTGCTCGGGGCTCCTACAATGAGCAGTTCTTC. Its protein is CATSARGSYNEQFF.

The chain carries TRBV24-1 and TRBJ1-6, with a tentative D call TRBD1 (5 bases). V shed 7 bases and J shed 6 bases, with 15 bases lying between them. The CDR3 totals 15 residues. The germline gives CDR1 KGHDR, CDR2 SFDVKD. The CDR3 is CATRPPRTRNSPLHF. CDR3 sequence (DNA): TGTGCCACCAGACCACCTAGGACACGTAATTCACCCCTCCACTTT.

This clone has only one observation. The rearrangement uses TRBV19 and TRBJ1-1; 9 nucleotides align to TRBD1. CDR3 length: 14 amino acids. Trimming removed 1 base from V and 8 bases from J; junction bases left unmatched: 5. Germline-derived CDR1 and CDR2 are LNHDA and SQIVND (reference sequence). The CDR3 sequence is CASSIASGQGEAFF. In DNA, the CDR3 is TGTGCCAGTAGTATAGCATCAGGACAGGGGGAAGCTTTCTTT.

The table lists this clone with a count of one. V is TRBV19 and J is TRBJ2-7; possible D gene TRBD1, 6 bases. Germline V gives CDR1 LNHDA, CDR2 SQIVND (reference sequence). This CDR3 is 15 amino acids long. V was shortened by 6 bases and J by 2 bases, with 17 bases between the two germline ends. The CDR3 region is CASRGAGTRAYEQYF. DNA of the CDR3: TGTGCCAGTAGAGGAGCCGGGACACGGGCCTACGAGCAGTACTTC.

The V and J genes are TRBV6-6 and TRBJ2-1; unclear D gene. Trimming cost V 5 bases and J 9 bases, with 14 bases left between them. Germline V CDR1 and CDR2: MNHNY, SVGAGI (reference sequence). The CDR3 has 13 residues. CDR3 DNA sequence: TGTGCCAGCAGTATCTCTGACTCCGGTGAGCAGTTCTTC. It yields the protein CASSISDSGEQFF.

This chain links TRBV10-2 with TRBJ1-1, with D maybe TRBD1 (5 bases). Germline V gives CDR1 WSHSY, CDR2 SAAADI. The CDR3 is 13 residues long. V was clipped by 2 bases and J by 5 bases, with 9 bases between them. The CDR3 protein is CASSEARGTEAFF. The CDR3 DNA is TGCGCCAGCAGTGAGGCCCGGGGGACTGAAGCTTTCTTT.

In this sample, this clone turned up once. The J gene is TRBJ1-2, the V gene TRBV6-5, with unresolved D. The length of the CDR3 is 14 residues. Germline CDR1 MNHEY, CDR2 SVGAGI. Trimming removed 6 bases from V and 4 bases from J, with 15 bases in between. The CDR3 DNA sequence: TGTGCCAGCAGCTCCCGGCGGGGAACCTATGGCTACACCTTC. It translates to CASSSRRGTYGYTF.

The chain employs TRBV18 and TRBJ2-2; 9 positions agree with TRBD2. CDR1 is KGHSH and CDR2 is LQKENI in the germline V gene. Trimming cost V 4 bases and J 2 bases; bases outside gene matches: 8. This CDR3 has 17 amino acids. Written as DNA, the CDR3 is TGTGCCAGCTCACAACCTAGGGGACTAGCAAACACCGGGGAGCTGTTTTTT. This gives the protein CASSQPRGLANTGELFF.

This chain uses TRBV7-2 with TRBJ2-7; 7 nucleotides line up with TRBD1. Trimming removed 4 bases from V and 1 base from J; junction bases left unmatched: 10. The CDR3 consists of 16 residues. Germline V lookup: CDR1 SGHTA, CDR2 FQGNSA. As DNA, the CDR3 is TGTGCCAGCAGCTCACGACAGGGCGGACGTTCCTACGAGCAGTACTTC. It is translated as CASSSRQGGRSYEQYF.

This chain uses TRBV28 with TRBJ1-3; D is unclear. V was trimmed by 9 bases and J by 0 bases, leaving 15 bases between them. The length of the CDR3 is 15 residues. Germline CDR1 MDHEN, CDR2 SYDVKM. The CDR3 protein is CASRTSGISGNTIYF. The CDR3 DNA follows: TGTGCCAGTAGGACCTCGGGGATCTCTGGAAACACCATATATTTT.

The chain joins TRBV24-1 to TRBJ1-5, with a possible D match to TRBD1 (5 bases). The CDR3 is 16 amino acids. V dropped 5 bases and J dropped 1 base, with 14 bases sitting between them. The germline CDR1 and CDR2 sequences are KGHDR and SFDVKD. CDR3: CATSGVRVGSNQPQHF. The CDR3 bases are TGTGCCACCAGTGGGGTCAGGGTCGGAAGCAATCAGCCCCAGCATTTT.